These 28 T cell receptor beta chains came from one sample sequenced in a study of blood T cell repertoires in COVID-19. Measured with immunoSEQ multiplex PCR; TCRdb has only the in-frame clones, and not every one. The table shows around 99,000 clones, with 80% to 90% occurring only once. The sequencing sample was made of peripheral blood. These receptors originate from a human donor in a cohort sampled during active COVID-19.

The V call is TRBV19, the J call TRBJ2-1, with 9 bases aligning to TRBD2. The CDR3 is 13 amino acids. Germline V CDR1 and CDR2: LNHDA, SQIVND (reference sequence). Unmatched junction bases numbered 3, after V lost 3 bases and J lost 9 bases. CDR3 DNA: TGTGCCAGTAGTATCGAACTAGCGGGTGAGCAGTTCTTC. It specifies CASSIELAGEQFF.

In nucleotides, the CDR3 is TGTGCCAGCAGCTTAGGCAGCGGGGGGGCCACAGATACGCAGTATTTT. Encoded protein: CASSLGSGGATDTQYF. The chain combines TRBV7-6 with TRBJ2-3; 10 positions agree with TRBD2. V lost 1 base to trimming and J lost 2 bases; unmatched junction nucleotides: 3. CDR1 SGHVS and CDR2 FNYEAQ come from the germline V gene. The CDR3 length is 16 residues.

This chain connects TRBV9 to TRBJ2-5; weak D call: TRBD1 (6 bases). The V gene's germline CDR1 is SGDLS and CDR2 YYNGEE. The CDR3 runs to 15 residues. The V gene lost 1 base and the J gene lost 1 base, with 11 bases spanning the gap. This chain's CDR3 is CASSVSSQGQETQYF. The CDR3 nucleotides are TGTGCCAGCAGCGTAAGTTCACAGGGCCAAGAGACCCAGTACTTC.

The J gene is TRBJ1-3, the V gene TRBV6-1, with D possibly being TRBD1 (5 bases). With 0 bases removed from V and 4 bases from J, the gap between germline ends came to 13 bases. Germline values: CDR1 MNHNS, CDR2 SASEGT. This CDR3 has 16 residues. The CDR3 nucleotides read TGTGCCAGCAGTGAAGCCGGGGGGGGGTACGGAAACACCATATATTTT. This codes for CASSEAGGGYGNTIYF.

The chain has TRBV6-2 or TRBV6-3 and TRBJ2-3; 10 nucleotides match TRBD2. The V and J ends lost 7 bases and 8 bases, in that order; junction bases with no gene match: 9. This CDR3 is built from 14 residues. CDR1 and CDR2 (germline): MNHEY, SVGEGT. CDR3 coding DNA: TGTGCCAGCAACCCGGGACTAGCGAGCGGTACGCAGTATTTT. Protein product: CASNPGLASGTQYF.

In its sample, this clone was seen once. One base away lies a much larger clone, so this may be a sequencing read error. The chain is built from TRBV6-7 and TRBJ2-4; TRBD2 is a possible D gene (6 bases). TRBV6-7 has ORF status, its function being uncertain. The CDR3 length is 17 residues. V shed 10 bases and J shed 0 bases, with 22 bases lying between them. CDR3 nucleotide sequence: TGTGCCAACAGATGGGGGGAATCTGTTCTAGCCAAAAACATTCAGTACTTC. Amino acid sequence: CANRWGESVLAKNIQYF.

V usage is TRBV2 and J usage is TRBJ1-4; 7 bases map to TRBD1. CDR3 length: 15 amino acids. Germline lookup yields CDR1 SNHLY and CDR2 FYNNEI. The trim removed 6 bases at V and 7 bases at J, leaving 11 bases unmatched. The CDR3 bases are TGTGCCAGCAGCCTCTCCGACAGGGTTCGTGAAAAACTGTTTTTT. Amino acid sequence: CASSLSDRVREKLFF. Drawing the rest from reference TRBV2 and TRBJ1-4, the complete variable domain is EPEVTQTPSHQVTQMGQEVILRCVPISNHLYFYWYRQILGQKVEFLVSFYNNEISEKSEIFDDQFSVERPDGSNFTLKIRSTKLEDSAMYFCASSLSDRVREKLFFGSGTQLSVL.

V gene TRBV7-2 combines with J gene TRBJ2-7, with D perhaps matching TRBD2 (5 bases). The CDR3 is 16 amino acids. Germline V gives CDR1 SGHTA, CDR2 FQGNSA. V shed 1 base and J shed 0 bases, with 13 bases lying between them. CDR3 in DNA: TGTGCCAGCAGCTTAGAGAGTTACGGGATCTCCTACGAGCAGTACTTC. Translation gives CASSLESYGISYEQYF.

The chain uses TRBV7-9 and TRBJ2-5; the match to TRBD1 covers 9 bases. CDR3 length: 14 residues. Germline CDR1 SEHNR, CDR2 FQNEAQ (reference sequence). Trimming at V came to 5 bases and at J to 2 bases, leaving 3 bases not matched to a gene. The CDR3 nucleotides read TGTGCCAGCAGCCTCGGGACAGGGCAAGAGACCCAGTACTTC. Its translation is CASSLGTGQETQYF. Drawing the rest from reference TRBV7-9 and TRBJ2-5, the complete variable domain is DTGVSQNPRHKITKRGQNVTFRCDPISEHNRLYWYRQTLGQGPEFLTYFQNEAQLEKSRLLSDRFSAERPKGSFSTLEIQRTEQGDSAMYLCASSLGTGQETQYFGPGTRLLVL.

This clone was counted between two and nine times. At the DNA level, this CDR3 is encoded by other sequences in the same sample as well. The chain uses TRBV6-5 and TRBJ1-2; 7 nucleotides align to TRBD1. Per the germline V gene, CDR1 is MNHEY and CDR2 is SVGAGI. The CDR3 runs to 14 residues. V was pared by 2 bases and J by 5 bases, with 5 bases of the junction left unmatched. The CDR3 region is CASSYGTVPYGYTF. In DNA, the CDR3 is TGTGCCAGCAGTTACGGGACAGTCCCTTATGGCTACACCTTC.

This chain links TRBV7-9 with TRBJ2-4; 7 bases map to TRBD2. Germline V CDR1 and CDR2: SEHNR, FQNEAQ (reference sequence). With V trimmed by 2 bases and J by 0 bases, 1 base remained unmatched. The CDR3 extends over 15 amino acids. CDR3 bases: TGTGCCAGCAGCTTAAGCGGGAAAGCCAAAAACATTCAGTACTTC. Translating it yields CASSLSGKAKNIQYF.

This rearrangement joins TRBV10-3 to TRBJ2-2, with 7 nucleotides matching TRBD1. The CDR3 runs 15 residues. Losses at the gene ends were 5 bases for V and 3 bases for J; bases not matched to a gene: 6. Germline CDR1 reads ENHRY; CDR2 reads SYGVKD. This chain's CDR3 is CAISLTGAYTGELFF. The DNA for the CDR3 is TGTGCCATCAGTCTTACAGGGGCCTACACCGGGGAGCTGTTTTTT.

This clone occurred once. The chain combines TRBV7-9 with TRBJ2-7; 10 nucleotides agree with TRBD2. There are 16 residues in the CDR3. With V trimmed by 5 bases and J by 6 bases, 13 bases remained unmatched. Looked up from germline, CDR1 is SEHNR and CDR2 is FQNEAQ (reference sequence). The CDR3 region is CASSETTRTSGAEQYF. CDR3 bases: TGTGCCAGCAGCGAGACGACCAGGACTAGCGGAGCCGAGCAGTACTTC.

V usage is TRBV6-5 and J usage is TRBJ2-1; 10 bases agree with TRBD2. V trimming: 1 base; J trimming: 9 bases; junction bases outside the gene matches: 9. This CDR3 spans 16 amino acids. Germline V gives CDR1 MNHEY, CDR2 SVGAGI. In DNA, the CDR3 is TGTGCCAGCAGTTACTACGACCTAGCGGGAGTGCCTGAGCAGTTCTTC. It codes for CASSYYDLAGVPEQFF.

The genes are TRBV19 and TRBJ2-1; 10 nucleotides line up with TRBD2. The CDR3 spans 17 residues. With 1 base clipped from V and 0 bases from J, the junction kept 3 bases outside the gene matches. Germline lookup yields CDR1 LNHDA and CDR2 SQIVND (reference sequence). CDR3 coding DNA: TGTGCCAGTAGTATAGGGGTAGCGGGAGGCTCCTACAATGAGCAGTTCTTC. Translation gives CASSIGVAGGSYNEQFF.

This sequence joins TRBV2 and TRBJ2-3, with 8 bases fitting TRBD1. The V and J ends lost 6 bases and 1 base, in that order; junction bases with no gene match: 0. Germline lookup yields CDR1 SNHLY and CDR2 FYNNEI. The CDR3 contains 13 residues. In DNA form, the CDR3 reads TGTGCCAGCAGGGACAGGGGCACAGATACGCAGTATTTT. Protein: CASRDRGTDTQYF.

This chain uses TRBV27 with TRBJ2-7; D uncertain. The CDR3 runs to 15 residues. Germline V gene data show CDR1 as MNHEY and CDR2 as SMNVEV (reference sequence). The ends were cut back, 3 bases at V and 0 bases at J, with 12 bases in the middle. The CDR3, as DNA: TGTGCCAGCAGTTTCCAGGCCGGAAGCTCCTACGAGCAGTACTTC. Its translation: CASSFQAGSSYEQYF.

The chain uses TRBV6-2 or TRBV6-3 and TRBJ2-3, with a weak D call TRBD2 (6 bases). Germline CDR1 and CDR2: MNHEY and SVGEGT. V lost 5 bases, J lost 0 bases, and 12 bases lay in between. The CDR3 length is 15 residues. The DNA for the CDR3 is TGTGCCAGCAGTAACGGGGGATCTAGCACAGATACGCAGTATTTT. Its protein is CASSNGGSSTDTQYF.

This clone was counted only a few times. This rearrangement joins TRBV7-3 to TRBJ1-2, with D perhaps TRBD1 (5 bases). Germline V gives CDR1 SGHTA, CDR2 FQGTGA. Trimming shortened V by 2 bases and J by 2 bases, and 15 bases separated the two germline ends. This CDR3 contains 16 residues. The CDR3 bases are TGTGCCAGCAGCTTACGACCGACAGACTCGAACTATGGCTACACCTTC. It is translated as CASSLRPTDSNYGYTF.

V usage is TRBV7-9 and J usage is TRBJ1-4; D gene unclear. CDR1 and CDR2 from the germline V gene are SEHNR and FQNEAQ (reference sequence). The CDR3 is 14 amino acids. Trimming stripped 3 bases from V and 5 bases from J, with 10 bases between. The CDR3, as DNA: TGTGCCAGCAGCTTTAAGCAGACAAATGAAAAACTGTTTTTT. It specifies CASSFKQTNEKLFF.

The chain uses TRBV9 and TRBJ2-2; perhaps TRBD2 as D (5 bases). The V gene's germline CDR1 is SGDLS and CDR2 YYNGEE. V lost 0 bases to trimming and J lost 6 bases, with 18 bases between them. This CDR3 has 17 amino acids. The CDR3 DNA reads TGTGCCAGCAGCGTAGCTAGTGGACTCACGTACGCCGGGGAGCTGTTTTTT. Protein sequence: CASSVASGLTYAGELFF.

CDR3 in amino acids: CASTTLGSLSGYTF. The CDR3 DNA sequence: TGTGCCAGCACGACTCTGGGGAGTCTTTCTGGCTACACCTTC. V usage is TRBV6-5 and J usage is TRBJ1-2; D unresolved. This CDR3 has 14 amino acids. The V gene's germline CDR1 is MNHEY and CDR2 SVGAGI. Trimming removed 7 bases from V and 7 bases from J, with 19 bases in between.

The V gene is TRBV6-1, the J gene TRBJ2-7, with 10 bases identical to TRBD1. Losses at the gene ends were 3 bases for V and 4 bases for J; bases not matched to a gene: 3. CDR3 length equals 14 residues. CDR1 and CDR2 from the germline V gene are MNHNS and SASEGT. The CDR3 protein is CASSETGGPYEQYF. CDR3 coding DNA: TGTGCCAGCAGTGAGACAGGGGGCCCTTACGAGCAGTACTTC.

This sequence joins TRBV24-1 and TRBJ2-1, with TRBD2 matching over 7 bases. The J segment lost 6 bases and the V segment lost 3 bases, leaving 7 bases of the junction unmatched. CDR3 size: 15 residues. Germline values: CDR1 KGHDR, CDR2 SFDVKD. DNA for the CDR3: TGTGCCACCAGTGATCTGAGCGGGGATGGCAATGAGCAGTTCTTC. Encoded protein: CATSDLSGDGNEQFF.

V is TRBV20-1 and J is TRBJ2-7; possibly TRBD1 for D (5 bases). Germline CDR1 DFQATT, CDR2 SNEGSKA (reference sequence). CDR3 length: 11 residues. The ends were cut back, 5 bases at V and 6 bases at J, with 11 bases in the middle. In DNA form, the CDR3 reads TGCAGTGCTCCCCGCCAGGGCGAGCAGTACTTC. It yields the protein CSAPRQGEQYF.

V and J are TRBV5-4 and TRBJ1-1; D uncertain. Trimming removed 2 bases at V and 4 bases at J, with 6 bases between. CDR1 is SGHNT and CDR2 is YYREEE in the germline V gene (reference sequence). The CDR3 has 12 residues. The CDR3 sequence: CASSFSGTEAFF. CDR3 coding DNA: TGTGCCAGCAGCTTCAGCGGCACTGAAGCTTTCTTT.

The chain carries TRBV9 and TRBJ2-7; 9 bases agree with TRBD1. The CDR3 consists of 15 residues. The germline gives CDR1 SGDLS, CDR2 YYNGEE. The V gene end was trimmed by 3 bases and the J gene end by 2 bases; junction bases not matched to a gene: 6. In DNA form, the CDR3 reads TGTGCCAGCAGCGCCGAGGGACAGGGTCCCTACGAGCAGTACTTC. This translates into CASSAEGQGPYEQYF.

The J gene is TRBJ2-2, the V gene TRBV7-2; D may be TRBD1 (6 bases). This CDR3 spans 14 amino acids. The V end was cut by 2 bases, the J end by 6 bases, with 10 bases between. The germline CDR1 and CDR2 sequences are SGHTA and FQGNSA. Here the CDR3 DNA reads TGTGCCAGCAGCTTAAGGAACAGGGCCGGGGAGCTGTTTTTT. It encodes CASSLRNRAGELFF.